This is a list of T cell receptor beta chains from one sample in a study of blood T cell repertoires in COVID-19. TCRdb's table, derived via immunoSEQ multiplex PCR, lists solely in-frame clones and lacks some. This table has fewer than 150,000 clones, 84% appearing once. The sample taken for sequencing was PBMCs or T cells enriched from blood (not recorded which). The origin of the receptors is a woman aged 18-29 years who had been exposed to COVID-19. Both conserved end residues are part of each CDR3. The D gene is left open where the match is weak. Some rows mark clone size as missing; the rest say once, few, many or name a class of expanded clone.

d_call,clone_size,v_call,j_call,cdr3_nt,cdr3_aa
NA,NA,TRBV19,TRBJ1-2,TGTGCCAGTAGTATAAGTGCGGGCCTGGCGGACTATGGCTACACCTTC,CASSISAGLADYGYTF
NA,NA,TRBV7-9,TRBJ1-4,TGTGCCAGCAGCTTAACGGGTCAGAGGAACGAAAAACTGTTTTTT,CASSLTGQRNEKLFF
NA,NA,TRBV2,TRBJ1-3,TGTGCCAGCAGGGCAACCCCTGGAAACACCATATATTTT,CASRATPGNTIYF
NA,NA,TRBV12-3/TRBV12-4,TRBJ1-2,TGTGCCAGCATGGCTCGAAGTGGCTACACCTTC,CASMARSGYTF
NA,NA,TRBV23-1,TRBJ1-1,TGCGCCAGCAGTCAACCCCGCGACACTGAAGCTTTCTTT,CASSQPRDTEAFF
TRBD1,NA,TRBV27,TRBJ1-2,TGTGCCAGCAGTGCCCGGACAGGGGGCGCCTATGGCTACACCTTC,CASSARTGGAYGYTF
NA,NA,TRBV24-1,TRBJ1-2,TGTGCCACCAGTGGGGCCTACTATGGCTACACCTTC,CATSGAYYGYTF
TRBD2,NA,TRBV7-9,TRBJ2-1,TGTGCCAGCAGCTCCCTAAATAGCGGGCGATCCTACAATGAGCAGTTCTTC,CASSSLNSGRSYNEQFF
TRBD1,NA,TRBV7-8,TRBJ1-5,TGTGCCAGCACCGGGACAGGGGGAAATCAGCCCCAGCATTTT,CASTGTGGNQPQHF
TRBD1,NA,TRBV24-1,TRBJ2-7,TGTGCCACCAGTGACCCCGGGACAGGGGGCTCCTACGAGCAGTACTTC,CATSDPGTGGSYEQYF
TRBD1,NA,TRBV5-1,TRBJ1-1,TGCGCCAGCAGCTTGGGGGGACAGGGTGGATCTGAAGCTTTCTTT,CASSLGGQGGSEAFF
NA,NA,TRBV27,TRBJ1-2,TGTGCCAGCAGTTTATCTGGCAGGGACTATGGCTACACCTTC,CASSLSGRDYGYTF
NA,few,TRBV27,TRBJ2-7,TGTGCCAGCAGTTTTTCCAGAACGGGGGAGCAGTACTTC,CASSFSRTGEQYF
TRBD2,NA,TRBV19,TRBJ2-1,TGTGCCAGTAGTTCACAATCCGGGGGGAATGAGCAGTTCTTC,CASSSQSGGNEQFF
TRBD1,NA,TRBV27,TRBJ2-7,TGTGCCAGCAGTTTGTGGGACAGGCGCCACGAGCAGTACTTC,CASSLWDRRHEQYF
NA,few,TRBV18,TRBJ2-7,TGTGCCAGCTCACCAACGCAGGGTACCGGCGAGCAGTACTTC,CASSPTQGTGEQYF
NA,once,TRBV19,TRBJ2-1,TGTGCCAGTAGTACGTGGGCGAGCTCCTACAATGAGCAGTTCTTC,CASSTWASSYNEQFF
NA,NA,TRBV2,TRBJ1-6,TGTGCCAGCAGCACCCTTTCGGATTCACCCCTCCACTTT,CASSTLSDSPLHF
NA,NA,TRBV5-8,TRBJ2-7,TGTGCCAGCAGCTCTAACCGACAGGGTAAGCGGGACGAGCAGTACTTC,CASSSNRQGKRDEQYF
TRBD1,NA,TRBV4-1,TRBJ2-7,TGCGCCAGCAGCCAAGACGGGGACAGGGGAGACTACGAGCAGTACTTC,CASSQDGDRGDYEQYF
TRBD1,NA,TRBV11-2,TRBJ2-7,TGTGCCAGCAGCTTAGAATCGGCAGGGGGTATTTACGAGCAGTACTTC,CASSLESAGGIYEQYF
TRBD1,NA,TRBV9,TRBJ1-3,TGTGCCAGCAGCGGACGGGACAGGCCTTTCTCTGGAAACACCATATATTTT,CASSGRDRPFSGNTIYF
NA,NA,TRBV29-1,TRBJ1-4,TGCAGCGTTCGGCTAGGCTCAACTAATGAAAAACTGTTTTTT,CSVRLGSTNEKLFF
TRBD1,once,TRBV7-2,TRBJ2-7,TGTGCCAGCAGCTTAGGGACAGGGTCCTACGAGCAGTACTTC,CASSLGTGSYEQYF
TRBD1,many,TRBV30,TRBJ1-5,TGTGCCTGGAGGACAGGGGGCAATCAGCCCCAGCATTTT,CAWRTGGNQPQHF
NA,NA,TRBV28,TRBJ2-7,TGTGCCAGCAGCTGGCCAGGGACATTTTCCTACGAGCAGTACTTC,CASSWPGTFSYEQYF
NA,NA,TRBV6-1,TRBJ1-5,TGTGCCAGCAGTGAAGCGACAAAGGGGACCCAGCATTTT,CASSEATKGTQHF
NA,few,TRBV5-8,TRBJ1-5,TGTGCCAGCAGCTTGGACAGCTATCAGCCCCAGCATTTT,CASSLDSYQPQHF
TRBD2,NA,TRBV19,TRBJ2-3,TGTGCCAGCTCTCCGGGACTAGCGGGAGTTTTAGGTACAGATACGCAGTATTTT,CASSPGLAGVLGTDTQYF
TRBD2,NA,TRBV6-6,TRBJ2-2,TGTGCCAGCAGTTCTCAACTAGCGGGAGTAACCGGGGAGCTGTTTTTT,CASSSQLAGVTGELFF
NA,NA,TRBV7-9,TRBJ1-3,TGTGCCAGCAGCTTTACAGGGTTTGATGGAAACACCATATATTTT,CASSFTGFDGNTIYF
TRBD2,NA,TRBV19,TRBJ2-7,TGTGCCACCGGGACTAGCGGGGGATCGAACTACGAGCAGTACTTC,CATGTSGGSNYEQYF
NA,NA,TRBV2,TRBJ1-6,TGTGCCAGCAGTGCGCCCCGCGGAGGGCCCATCTCTGATTCACCCCTCCACTTT,CASSAPRGGPISDSPLHF
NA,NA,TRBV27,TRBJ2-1,TGTGCCAGCAGTTTTAGGCGGGGCGCGGACAATGAGCAGTTCTTC,CASSFRRGADNEQFF
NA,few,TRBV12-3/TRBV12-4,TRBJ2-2,TGTGCCACCCGGGGCACCGGGGAGCTGTTTTTT,CATRGTGELFF
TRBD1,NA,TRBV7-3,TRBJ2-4,TGTGCCAGCAGCCCCAAACACCGGGACAGGGGAAACATTCAGTACTTC,CASSPKHRDRGNIQYF
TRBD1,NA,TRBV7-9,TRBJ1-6,TGTGCCAGCAGCTCGGGACAGGAGAATTCACCCCTCCACTTT,CASSSGQENSPLHF
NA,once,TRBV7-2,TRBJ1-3,TGTGCCAGCAGCCTTCAGGGCTCTGGAAACACCATATATTTT,CASSLQGSGNTIYF
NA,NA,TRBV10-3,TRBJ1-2,TGTGCCATCAGTGAGGACACTAACTATGGCTACACCTTC,CAISEDTNYGYTF
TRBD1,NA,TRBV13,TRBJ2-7,TGTGCCAGCAGCTTAGGGACGGGACAGAATCCCTACGAGCAGTACTTC,CASSLGTGQNPYEQYF
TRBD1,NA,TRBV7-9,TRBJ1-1,TGTGCCAGCAGCCCTCAACAGGGGGCTGGCACTGAAGCTTTCTTT,CASSPQQGAGTEAFF
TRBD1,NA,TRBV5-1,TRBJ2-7,TGCGCCAGCAGCTCCGTCTTGACAGGGGACAGCTCCTACGAGCAGTACTTC,CASSSVLTGDSSYEQYF
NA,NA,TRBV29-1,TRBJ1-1,TGCAGCGCCGATTCTCGCAGCAATTGGGGGGGTCCAGAAATGAACACTGAAGCTTTCTTT,CSADSRSNWGGPEMNTEAFF
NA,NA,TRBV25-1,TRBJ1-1,TGTGCCAGCAGTGAATACAGGGACACTGAAGCTTTCTTT,CASSEYRDTEAFF
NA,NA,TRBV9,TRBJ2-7,TGTGCCAGCAGCGGACGGACTGGCTCCTACGAGCAGTACTTC,CASSGRTGSYEQYF
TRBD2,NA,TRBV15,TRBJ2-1,TGTGCCACCAGCAGAGCCCCCAGCGGGAGCTCCTACAATGAGCAGTTCTTC,CATSRAPSGSSYNEQFF
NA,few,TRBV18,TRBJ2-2,TGTGCCAGCTCACCCCGGCGCGAACAGACGACCGGGGAGCTGTTTTTT,CASSPRREQTTGELFF
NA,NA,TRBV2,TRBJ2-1,TGTGCCAGCAGTGAGCACAGTCCCTACAATGAGCAGTTCTTC,CASSEHSPYNEQFF
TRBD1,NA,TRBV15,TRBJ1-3,TGTGCCACCAGCAGAGATTTGACAGGGGCTGGAAACACCATATATTTT,CATSRDLTGAGNTIYF
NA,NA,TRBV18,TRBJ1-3,TGTGCCAGCTCACAGGACACTTACTCTGGAAACACCATATATTTT,CASSQDTYSGNTIYF
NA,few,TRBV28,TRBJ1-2,TGTGCCAGCAGTCCCAGCCCCAGGGCGTCTGGCTACACCTTC,CASSPSPRASGYTF
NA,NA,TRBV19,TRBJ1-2,TGTGCCAGTAAACCGGGACAAGGCGTTAACTATGGCTACACCTTC,CASKPGQGVNYGYTF
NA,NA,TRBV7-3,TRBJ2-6,TGTGCCAGCAGCCCTGAGAGTGCTGGGGCCAACGTCCTGACTTTC,CASSPESAGANVLTF
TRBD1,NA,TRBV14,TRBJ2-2,TGTGCCAGCAGCCAAGATCCTCTATTCAAATCTCAAATCCCGGACAGGGTGGGAACCGGGGAGCTGTTTTTT,CASSQDPLFKSQIPDRVGTGELFF
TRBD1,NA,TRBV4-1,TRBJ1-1,TGCGCCAGCAGCCGCCAGGGGGCAAAGACTGAAGCTTTCTTT,CASSRQGAKTEAFF
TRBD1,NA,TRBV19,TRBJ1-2,TGTGCCAGTAGGAGACCGGGACAGACTAACTATGGCTACACCTTC,CASRRPGQTNYGYTF
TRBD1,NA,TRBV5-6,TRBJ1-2,TGTGCCAGCAGCTTGGGGACAGGGGGCTATGGCTACACCTTC,CASSLGTGGYGYTF
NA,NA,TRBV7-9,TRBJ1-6,TGTGCCAGCACCCCTTCGCGGGACTCCTATAATTCACCCCTCCACTTT,CASTPSRDSYNSPLHF
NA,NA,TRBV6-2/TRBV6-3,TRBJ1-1,TGTGCCAGCAGTTACCCAAAACGGGGGGCTGCGAACACTGAAGCTTTCTTT,CASSYPKRGAANTEAFF